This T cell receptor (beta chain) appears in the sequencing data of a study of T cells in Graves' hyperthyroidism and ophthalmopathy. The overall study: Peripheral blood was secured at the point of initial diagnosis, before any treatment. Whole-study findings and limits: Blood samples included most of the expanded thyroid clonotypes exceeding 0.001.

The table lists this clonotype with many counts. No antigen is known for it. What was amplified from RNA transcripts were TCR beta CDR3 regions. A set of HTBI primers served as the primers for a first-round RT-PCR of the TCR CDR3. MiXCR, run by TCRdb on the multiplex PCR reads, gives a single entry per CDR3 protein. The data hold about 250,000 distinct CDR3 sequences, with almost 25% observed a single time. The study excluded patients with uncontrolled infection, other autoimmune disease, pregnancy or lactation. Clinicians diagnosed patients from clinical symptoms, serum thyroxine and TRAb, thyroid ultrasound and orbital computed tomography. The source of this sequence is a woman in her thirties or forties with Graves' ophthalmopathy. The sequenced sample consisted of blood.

The CDR3 loop reads CASRVGGGQETQYF. The CDR3 nucleotides read TGTGCCAGCAGGGTGGGCGGGGGCCAAGAGACCCAGTACTTC. The chain recombines TRBV6-1 with TRBJ2-5; 7 bases are shared with TRBD2. The CDR3 extends over 14 amino acids. Trimming took 6 bases from V and 1 from J; bases not matched to a gene: 5. Germline CDR1 MNHNS, CDR2 SASEGT.